This TCR beta chain derives from a study of CD8 T cells in Susac syndrome. As regards this clonotype: The antigen is not known.

Sequencing of TCR beta was carried out in blood CD8+ and CD4+ T cells. The healthy controls were matched to patients by age and sex. V was pared by 1 base and J by 4 bases, with 16 bases between. There are 16 residues in the CDR3. Germline V gene lookup returns CDR1 SGHDN and CDR2 FVKESK. The RNA, about 0.5 to 1 ug, was put through reverse transcription using random hexamers. Each CDR3 protein gets one entry after TCRdb re-called the immunoSEQ multiplex PCR reads with MiXCR. Of some 160,000 distinct CDR3 sequences in the sample, about 92% are singletons; the top ten hold about 0.073%. Study-wide points: As the study acknowledged, the number of individuals who were part of its TCR sequencing and HLA analysis was relatively small.

The receptor comes from a human donor in good health. The sample taken for sequencing was CD4+ T cells from PBMCs. V gene TRBV14 combines with J gene TRBJ1-1; tentative D call: TRBD1 (5 bases). The CDR3 reads CASSQGVGGRGTEAFF. The CDR3 DNA reads TGTGCCAGCAGCCAAGGTGTTGGGGGTAGAGGCACTGAAGCTTTCTTT. The variable domain in full, with the rest retrieved from reference TRBV14 and TRBJ1-1, is EAGVTQFPSHSVIEKGQTVTLRCDPISGHDNLYWYRRVMGKEIKFLLHFVKESKQDESGMPNNRFLAERTGGTYSTLKVQPAELEDSGVYFCASSQGVGGRGTEAFFGQGTRLTVV.